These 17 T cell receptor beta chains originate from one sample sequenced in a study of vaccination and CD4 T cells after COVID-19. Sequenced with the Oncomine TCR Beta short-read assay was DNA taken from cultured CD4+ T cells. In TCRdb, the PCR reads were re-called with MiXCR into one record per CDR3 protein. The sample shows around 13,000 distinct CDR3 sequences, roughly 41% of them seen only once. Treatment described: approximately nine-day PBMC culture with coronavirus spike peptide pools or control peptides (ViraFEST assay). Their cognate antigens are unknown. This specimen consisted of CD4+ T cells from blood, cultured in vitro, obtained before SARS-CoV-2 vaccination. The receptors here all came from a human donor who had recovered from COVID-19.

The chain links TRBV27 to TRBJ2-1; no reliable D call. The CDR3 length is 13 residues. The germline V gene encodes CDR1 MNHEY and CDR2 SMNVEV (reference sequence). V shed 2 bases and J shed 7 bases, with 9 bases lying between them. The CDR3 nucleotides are TGTGCCAGCAGTTTAAAGGGTAGGAATGAGCAGTTCTTC. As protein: CASSLKGRNEQFF.

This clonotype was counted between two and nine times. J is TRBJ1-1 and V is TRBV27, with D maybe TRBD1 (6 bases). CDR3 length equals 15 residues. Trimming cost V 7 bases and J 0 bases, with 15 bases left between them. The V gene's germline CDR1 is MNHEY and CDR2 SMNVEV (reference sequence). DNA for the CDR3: TGTGCCAGCACTCCCCGGGGGCTCATGAACACTGAAGCTTTCTTT. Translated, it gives CASTPRGLMNTEAFF.

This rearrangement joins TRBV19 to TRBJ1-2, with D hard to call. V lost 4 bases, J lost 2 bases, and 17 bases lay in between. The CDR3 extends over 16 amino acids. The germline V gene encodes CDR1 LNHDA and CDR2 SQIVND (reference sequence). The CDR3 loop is CASSNPSVERNYGYTF. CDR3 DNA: TGTGCCAGTAGTAACCCCTCCGTTGAGAGGAACTATGGCTACACCTTC.

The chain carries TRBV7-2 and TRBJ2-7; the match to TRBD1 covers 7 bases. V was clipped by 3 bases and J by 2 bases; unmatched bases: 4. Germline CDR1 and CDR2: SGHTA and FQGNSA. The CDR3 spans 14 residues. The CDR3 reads CASSFRDSPYEQYF. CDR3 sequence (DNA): TGTGCCAGCAGCTTCCGGGACAGTCCCTACGAGCAGTACTTC.

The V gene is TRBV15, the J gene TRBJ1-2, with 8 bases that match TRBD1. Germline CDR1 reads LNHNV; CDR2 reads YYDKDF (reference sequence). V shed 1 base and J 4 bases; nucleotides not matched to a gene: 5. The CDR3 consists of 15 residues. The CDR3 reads CATSRGSQGAYGYTF. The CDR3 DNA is TGTGCCACCAGCAGAGGCTCTCAGGGGGCCTATGGCTACACCTTC.

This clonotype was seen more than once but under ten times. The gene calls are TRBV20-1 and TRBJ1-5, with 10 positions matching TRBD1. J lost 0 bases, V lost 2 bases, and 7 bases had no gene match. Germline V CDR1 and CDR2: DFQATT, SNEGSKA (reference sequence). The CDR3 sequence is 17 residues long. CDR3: CSARIGTGVGSNQPQHF. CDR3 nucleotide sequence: TGCAGTGCTAGAATCGGGACAGGGGTTGGTAGCAATCAGCCCCAGCATTTT.

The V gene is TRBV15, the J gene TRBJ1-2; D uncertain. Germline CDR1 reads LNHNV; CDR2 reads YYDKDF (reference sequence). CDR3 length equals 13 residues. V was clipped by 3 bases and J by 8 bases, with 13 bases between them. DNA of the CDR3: TGTGCCACCAGCAGTGAGGACGCACGAGGCTACACCTTC. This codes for CATSSEDARGYTF.

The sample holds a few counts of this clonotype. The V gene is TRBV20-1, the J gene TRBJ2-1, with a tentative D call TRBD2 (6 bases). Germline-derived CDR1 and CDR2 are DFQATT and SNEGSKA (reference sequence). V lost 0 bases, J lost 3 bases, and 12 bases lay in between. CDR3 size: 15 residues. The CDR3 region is CSARDLAEDYNEQFF. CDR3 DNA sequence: TGCAGTGCTAGAGATTTAGCGGAGGACTACAATGAGCAGTTCTTC.

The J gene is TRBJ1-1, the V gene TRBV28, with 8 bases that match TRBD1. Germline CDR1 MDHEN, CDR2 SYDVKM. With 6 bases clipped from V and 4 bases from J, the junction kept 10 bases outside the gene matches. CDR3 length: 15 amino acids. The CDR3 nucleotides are TGTGCCAGCAGATCGCCAGGGGGCGCGCTCACTGAAGCTTTCTTT. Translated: CASRSPGGALTEAFF. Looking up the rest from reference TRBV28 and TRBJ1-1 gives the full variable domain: DVKVTQSSRYLVKRTGEKVFLECVQDMDHENMFWYRQDPGLGLRLIYFSYDVKMKEKGDIPEGYSVSREKKERFSLILESASTNQTSMYLCASRSPGGALTEAFFGQGTRLTVV.

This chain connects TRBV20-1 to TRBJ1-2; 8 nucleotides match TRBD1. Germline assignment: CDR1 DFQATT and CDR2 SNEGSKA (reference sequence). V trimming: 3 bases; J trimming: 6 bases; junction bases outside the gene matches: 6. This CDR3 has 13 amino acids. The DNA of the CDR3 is TGCAGTGCTAGGCAGGGACAGGCGAATGGCTACACCTTC. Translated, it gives CSARQGQANGYTF.

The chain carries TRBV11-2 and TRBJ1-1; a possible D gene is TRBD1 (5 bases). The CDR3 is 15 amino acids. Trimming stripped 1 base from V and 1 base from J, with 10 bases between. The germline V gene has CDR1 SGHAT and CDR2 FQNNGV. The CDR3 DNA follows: TGTGCCAGCAGCTTAGGGGGGGACGGGAACACTGAAGCTTTCTTT. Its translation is CASSLGGDGNTEAFF.

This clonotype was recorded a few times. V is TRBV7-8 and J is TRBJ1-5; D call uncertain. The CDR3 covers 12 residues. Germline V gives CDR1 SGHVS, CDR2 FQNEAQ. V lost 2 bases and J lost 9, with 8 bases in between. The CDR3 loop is CASSLHEWPQHF. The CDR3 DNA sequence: TGTGCCAGCAGCTTACATGAGTGGCCCCAGCATTTT. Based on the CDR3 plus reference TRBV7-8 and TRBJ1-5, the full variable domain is GAGVSQSPRYKVAKRGQDVALRCDPISGHVSLFWYQQALGQGPEFLTYFQNEAQLDKSGLPSDRFFAERPEGSVSTLKIQRTQQEDSAVYLCASSLHEWPQHFGDGTRLSIL.

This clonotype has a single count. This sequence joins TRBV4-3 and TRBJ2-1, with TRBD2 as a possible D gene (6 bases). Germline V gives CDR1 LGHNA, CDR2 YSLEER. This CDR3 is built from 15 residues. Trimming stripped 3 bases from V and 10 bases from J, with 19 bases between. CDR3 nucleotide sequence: TGCGCCAGCAGCCAGAACCCCGGGACTCCGGGGGAGCAGTTCTTC. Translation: CASSQNPGTPGEQFF.

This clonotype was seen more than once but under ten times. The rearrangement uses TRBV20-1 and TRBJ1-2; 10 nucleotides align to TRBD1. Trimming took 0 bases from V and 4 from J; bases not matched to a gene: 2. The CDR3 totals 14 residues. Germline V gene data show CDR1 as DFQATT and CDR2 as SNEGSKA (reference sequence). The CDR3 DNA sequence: TGCAGTGCTAGAGAGCGGGACAGGGGCTATGGCTACACCTTC. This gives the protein CSARERDRGYGYTF.

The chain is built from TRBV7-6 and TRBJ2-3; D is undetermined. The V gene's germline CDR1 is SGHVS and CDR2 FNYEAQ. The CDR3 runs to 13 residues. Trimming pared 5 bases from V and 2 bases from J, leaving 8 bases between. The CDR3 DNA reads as TGTGCCAGCAGCCAAGCCCTCACAGATACGCAGTATTTT. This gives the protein CASSQALTDTQYF.

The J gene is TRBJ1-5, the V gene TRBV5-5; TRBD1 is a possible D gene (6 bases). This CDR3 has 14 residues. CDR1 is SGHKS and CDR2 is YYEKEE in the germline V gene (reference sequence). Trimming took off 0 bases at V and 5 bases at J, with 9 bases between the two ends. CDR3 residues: CASSLADRDQPQHF. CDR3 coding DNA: TGTGCCAGCAGCTTGGCGGACAGAGATCAGCCCCAGCATTTT.

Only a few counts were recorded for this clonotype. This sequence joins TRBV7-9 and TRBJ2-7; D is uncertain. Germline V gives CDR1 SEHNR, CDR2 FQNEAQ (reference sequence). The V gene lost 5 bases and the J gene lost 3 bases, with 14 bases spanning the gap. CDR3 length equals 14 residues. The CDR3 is CASSPRKTLYEQYF. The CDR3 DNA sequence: TGTGCCAGCAGCCCCCGGAAGACTCTCTACGAGCAGTACTTC.